The 29 T cell receptor beta chains listed next were all sequenced from one sample in a study of shared clonotypes between healthy human individuals. The assay was immunoSEQ multiplex PCR, and TCRdb's table has in-frame clones only and misses some. The table lists 1.6 million or so clones, around 98.5% of them singletons. The material sequenced was naive CD4+ T cells sorted from blood. Subset of the sample: CD45RA+ positively selected. These receptors were obtained from a young man in good health.

The rearrangement joins TRBV6-6 to TRBJ1-1; the D gene is possibly TRBD1 (5 bases). Per germline, CDR1 MNHNY and CDR2 SVGAGI (reference sequence). V shed 2 bases and J shed 1 base, with 8 bases lying between them. The CDR3 loop spans 14 amino acids. The CDR3 reads CASSYRGGNTEAFF. In nucleotides, the CDR3 is TGTGCCAGCAGTTACCGTGGGGGGAACACTGAAGCTTTCTTT.

V usage is TRBV15 and J usage is TRBJ2-3; D not certain. V was pared by 8 bases and J by 1 base, with 13 bases between. The CDR3 has 14 amino acids. Germline assignment: CDR1 LNHNV and CDR2 YYDKDF (reference sequence). CDR3 nucleotide sequence: TGTGCCACCTCGCCACGGTGGGGCACAGATACGCAGTATTTT. Its protein is CATSPRWGTDTQYF.

The chain couples TRBV7-6 to TRBJ2-5; 13 bases are a match to TRBD2. V was pared by 4 bases and J by 12 bases, with 14 bases of the junction left unmatched. This CDR3 comprises 16 residues. Germline lookup yields CDR1 SGHVS and CDR2 FNYEAQ. The CDR3 coding sequence is TGTGCCAGCAGCTCTACCGGGACTAGCGGGAATACCCCAAAGTACTTC. Protein sequence: CASSSTGTSGNTPKYF.

This chain connects TRBV5-6 to TRBJ1-5, with 8 bases fitting TRBD1. Losses at the gene ends were 2 bases for V and 5 bases for J; bases not matched to a gene: 6. Germline V gives CDR1 SGHDT, CDR2 YYEEEE. This CDR3 spans 15 amino acids. The chain's CDR3 is CASSLAGQGDQPQHF. The CDR3 DNA is TGTGCCAGCAGCTTAGCTGGACAGGGTGATCAGCCCCAGCATTTT.

With regard to this clone: Distinct nucleotide sequences in the sample also encode this CDR3. The rearrangement joins TRBV6-5 to TRBJ2-1, with 8 bases matching TRBD2. V lost 6 bases, J lost 0 bases, and 4 bases stayed unmatched. Germline values: CDR1 MNHEY, CDR2 SVGAGI. The length of the CDR3 is 15 residues. The CDR3 sequence is CASSRSGTSYNEQFF. The CDR3 coding sequence is TGTGCCAGCAGCCGTAGCGGGACCTCCTACAATGAGCAGTTCTTC.

This chain joins TRBV5-4 and TRBJ2-6; either TRBD1 or TRBD2 may supply D (5 bases each). V lost 0 bases and J lost 1, with 11 bases in between. Germline V gene sequence: CDR1 SGHNT, CDR2 YYREEE (reference sequence). The CDR3 consists of 17 residues. The CDR3 DNA follows: TGTGCCAGCAGCTTGGGCAGAGGGGAGTCTGGGGCCAACGTCCTGACTTTC. Its protein product is CASSLGRGESGANVLTF.

CDR3 bases: TGTGCCAGCTCGATACTAGCGGACTCCTACAATGAGCAGTTCTTC. It yields the protein CASSILADSYNEQFF. J is TRBJ2-1 and V is TRBV18, with TRBD2 matching over 8 bases. CDR1 is KGHSH, CDR2 LQKENI, per germline. V dropped 6 bases and J dropped 0; count of bases not matched to a gene: 4. This CDR3 comprises 15 residues.

This clone is a singleton in its sample. The chain has TRBV7-3 and TRBJ1-1; the D gene is possibly TRBD1 (5 bases). CDR3 length: 13 amino acids. Trimming removed 3 bases at V and 1 base at J, with 6 bases between. Germline-derived CDR1 and CDR2 are SGHTA and FQGTGA. This CDR3 reads CASSFQGNTEAFF. DNA of the CDR3: TGTGCCAGCAGCTTCCAGGGGAACACTGAAGCTTTCTTT.

The chain carries TRBV9 and TRBJ2-3, with TRBD1 as a possible D gene (5 bases). This CDR3 is 13 amino acids long. Germline values: CDR1 SGDLS, CDR2 YYNGEE. V lost 7 bases to trimming and J lost 6 bases, with 15 bases between them. The CDR3: CASGKNRGDTQYF. DNA for the CDR3: TGTGCCAGCGGGAAGAATAGGGGTGATACGCAGTATTTT. Together with reference TRBV9 and TRBJ2-3, the CDR3 gives the full variable domain: DSGVTQTPKHLITATGQRVTLRCSPRSGDLSVYWYQQSLDQGLQFLIQYYNGEERAKGNILERFSAQQFPDLHSELNLSSLELGDSALYFCASGKNRGDTQYFGPGTRLTVL.

This chain links TRBV7-2 with TRBJ1-2, with TRBD1 as a possible D gene (5 bases). The CDR3 is made up of 14 amino acids. V shed 4 bases and J shed 8 bases, with 17 bases lying between them. Germline V gives CDR1 SGHTA, CDR2 FQGNSA. CDR3 loop: CASSYFGTSAGYTF. The CDR3 nucleotides read TGTGCCAGCAGCTACTTCGGGACGTCGGCCGGCTACACCTTC.

The chain joins TRBV6-1 to TRBJ2-2, with D tentatively TRBD2 (5 bases). Germline V CDR1 and CDR2: MNHNS, SASEGT. The CDR3 has 14 residues. The V gene lost 3 bases and the J gene lost 6 bases, with 11 bases spanning the gap. The CDR3 DNA reads as TGTGCCAGCAGTGAGACGGGGTCCTCCGGGGAGCTGTTTTTT. Protein: CASSETGSSGELFF.

The chain is built from TRBV9 and TRBJ2-7, with D possibly matching TRBD2 (5 bases). The CDR3 extends over 15 amino acids. Trimming took off 2 bases at V and 0 bases at J, with 12 bases between the two ends. The germline V gene has CDR1 SGDLS and CDR2 YYNGEE. CDR3 region: CASSVSGVSSYEQYF. The CDR3 DNA is TGTGCCAGCAGCGTCTCCGGGGTGAGCTCCTACGAGCAGTACTTC.

The CDR3 region has the DNA TGTGCCAGCAGCGGGACCGGGTACAGGGGAAACAATGAGCAGTTCTTC. Residues: CASSGTGYRGNNEQFF. The rearrangement links TRBV9 to TRBJ2-1; 7 positions agree with TRBD1. Looked up from germline, CDR1 is SGDLS and CDR2 is YYNGEE. Trimming took 3 bases from V and 5 from J; bases not matched to a gene: 11. The CDR3 runs 16 residues.

The genes are TRBV19 and TRBJ1-5, with D perhaps TRBD1 (6 bases). Per the germline V gene, CDR1 is LNHDA and CDR2 is SQIVND (reference sequence). The ends were cut back, 2 bases at V and 4 bases at J, with 18 bases in the middle. The CDR3 is 17 amino acids. This CDR3 is CASSIRMGHGLNQPQHF. CDR3 nucleotide sequence: TGTGCCAGTAGTATAAGGATGGGACACGGTCTTAATCAGCCCCAGCATTTT.

The chain uses TRBV19 and TRBJ2-1, with no clear D. Germline V gene data show CDR1 as LNHDA and CDR2 as SQIVND (reference sequence). There are 12 residues in the CDR3. Trimming stripped 7 bases from V and 4 bases from J, with 8 bases between. This CDR3 is CASNGVYNEQFF. The CDR3 DNA follows: TGTGCCAGTAATGGCGTTTACAATGAGCAGTTCTTC.

This chain uses TRBV28 with TRBJ2-1; 13 nucleotides match TRBD2. Germline CDR1 and CDR2: MDHEN and SYDVKM. The CDR3 covers 17 residues. V lost 2 bases to trimming and J lost 8 bases; unmatched junction nucleotides: 9. The CDR3 nucleotides are TGTGCCAGCAGTTTACCCCCGGGACTAGCGGGAATCGATGAGCAGTTCTTC. As protein: CASSLPPGLAGIDEQFF.

J is TRBJ1-5 and V is TRBV7-2; the D is unclear. The CDR3 loop spans 15 amino acids. Trimming took off 1 base at V and 1 base at J, with 8 bases between the two ends. CDR1 and CDR2 from the germline V gene are SGHTA and FQGNSA. In nucleotides, the CDR3 is TGTGCCAGCAGCTTAGAGAGCCGAAGCAATCAGCCCCAGCATTTT. This codes for CASSLESRSNQPQHF.

V is TRBV2 and J is TRBJ2-7, with 8 bases aligning to TRBD2. CDR1 and CDR2 from the germline V gene are SNHLY and FYNNEI. J gave up 3 bases and V 1 base, and 8 bases lay outside the gene matches. The CDR3 is 16 residues long. The CDR3 spells CASSEDPSGSVYEQYF. CDR3 DNA: TGTGCCAGCAGTGAAGATCCTAGCGGGTCCGTCTACGAGCAGTACTTC. Combining the CDR3 with reference TRBV2 and TRBJ2-7 gives the whole variable domain EPEVTQTPSHQVTQMGQEVILRCVPISNHLYFYWYRQILGQKVEFLVSFYNNEISEKSEIFDDQFSVERPDGSNFTLKIRSTKLEDSAMYFCASSEDPSGSVYEQYFGPGTRLTVT.

V usage is TRBV25-1 and J usage is TRBJ2-7; the D gene could be TRBD1 or TRBD2 (5 bases each). Germline values: CDR1 MGHDK, CDR2 SYGVNS. V gave up 7 bases and J gave up 6 bases, with 16 bases separating them. The CDR3 spans 13 residues. The CDR3 nucleotides are TGTGCCAGCATCGGTGGGACCCATGGCGAGCAGTACTTC. Protein sequence: CASIGGTHGEQYF.

The V gene is TRBV19, the J gene TRBJ1-5; 7 nucleotides agree with TRBD1. The junction had 3 bases not matched to a gene; V was cut back by 5 bases and J by 5 bases. Germline lookup yields CDR1 LNHDA and CDR2 SQIVND (reference sequence). This CDR3 has 13 amino acids. The CDR3 coding sequence is TGTGCCAGTAGTCCCCAGGGGGATCAGCCCCAGCATTTT. It codes for CASSPQGDQPQHF.

The rearrangement uses TRBV4-1 and TRBJ2-5, with D possibly TRBD2 on 5 matching bases. V lost 1 base to trimming and J lost 2 bases, with 14 bases between them. Germline CDR1 is MGHRA and CDR2 is YSYEKL. CDR3 length: 16 amino acids. The CDR3 bases are TGCGCCAGCAGCCAAGGTCCAGCGGACGCTCAAGAGACCCAGTACTTC. The encoded protein is CASSQGPADAQETQYF.

The rearrangement uses TRBV6-1 and TRBJ2-7; possibly TRBD1 or TRBD2 for D (5 bases each). The CDR3 loop spans 13 amino acids. Germline CDR1 MNHNS, CDR2 SASEGT. Trimming removed 10 bases at V and 1 base at J, with 14 bases between. The CDR3 coding sequence is TGTGCCACCTCCGGGACGGGTTCCTACGAGCAGTACTTC. Translation gives CATSGTGSYEQYF.

This clone was counted a single time. This chain joins TRBV7-3 and TRBJ2-3; the D is unclear. There are 16 residues in the CDR3. The germline gives CDR1 SGHTA, CDR2 FQGTGA. Trimming removed 2 bases from V and 1 base from J, with 13 bases in between. CDR3 sequence reads: CASSLYRAGRTDTQYF. The CDR3 nucleotides read TGTGCCAGCAGCTTATATAGGGCTGGCCGCACAGATACGCAGTATTTT.

This CDR3 is CSAAPYGYTF. In nucleotides, the CDR3 is TGCAGTGCTGCCCCTTATGGCTACACCTTC. The chain uses TRBV20-1 and TRBJ1-2, with unresolved D. The germline V gene has CDR1 DFQATT and CDR2 SNEGSKA (reference sequence). Trimming removed 5 bases at V and 5 bases at J, with 6 bases between. CDR3 length: 10 amino acids.

The CDR3 is CASSLEPGRAYEQYF. CDR3 DNA: TGTGCCAGCAGCTTAGAGCCAGGGAGGGCCTACGAGCAGTACTTC. The genes are TRBV7-8 and TRBJ2-7; 7 nucleotides line up with TRBD2. The V segment lost 1 base and the J segment 2 bases; nucleotides outside the gene matches: 5. CDR3 length: 15 amino acids. Germline V gene sequence: CDR1 SGHVS, CDR2 FQNEAQ.

The gene calls are TRBV4-1 and TRBJ1-5, with D hard to call. This CDR3 is 14 amino acids long. Germline CDR1 is MGHRA and CDR2 is YSYEKL. Trimming stripped 1 base from V and 7 bases from J, with 11 bases between. CDR3 protein: CASSQVAPKQPQHF. DNA of the CDR3: TGCGCCAGCAGCCAAGTGGCCCCAAAACAGCCCCAGCATTTT.

This clone was seen a single time. This rearrangement joins TRBV28 to TRBJ2-1, with D hard to call. The CDR3 sequence is 11 residues long. CDR1 MDHEN and CDR2 SYDVKM come from the germline V gene. Trimming cost V 1 base and J 10 bases, with 5 bases left between them. DNA of the CDR3: TGTGCCAGCAGTTTATTCCGGGAGCAGTTCTTC. Its translation is CASSLFREQFF.

CDR3 loop: CASSEWGRDTEAFF. The DNA for the CDR3 is TGTGCCAGCAGTGAATGGGGACGGGACACTGAAGCTTTCTTT. The chain is built from TRBV2 and TRBJ1-1; D may be TRBD1 (5 bases). With 2 bases removed from V and 3 bases from J, the gap between germline ends came to 10 bases. This CDR3 is 14 amino acids long. Germline V gene data show CDR1 as SNHLY and CDR2 as FYNNEI.

Written as DNA, the CDR3 is TGCGCCAGCAGCTTTCTCCCGTCGACCCATGGGGAAAAACTGTTTTTT. This translates into CASSFLPSTHGEKLFF. The V gene is TRBV5-1, the J gene TRBJ1-4; D gene ambiguous. Germline values: CDR1 SGHRS, CDR2 YFSETQ. The ends were cut back, 2 bases at V and 8 bases at J, with 19 bases in the middle. The CDR3 covers 16 residues.